The 24 T cell receptor beta chains presented below share a single source sample, sequenced in a study of shared clonotypes between healthy human individuals. The protocol was immunoSEQ multiplex PCR, while the TCRdb copy is restricted to in-frame clones and leaves out a portion. The sample lists millions of clones, 85% to 95% occurring once. Sequenced input: naive CD4+ T cells from PBMCs. Subset indicated: CD45RA+ positively selected. All receptors come from a man aged 18 to 29 in good health. Some clones in this sample may be carry-over from other donors' samples.

This clone has just a few counts. The J gene is TRBJ1-1, the V gene TRBV2; D is uncertain. CDR1 is SNHLY, CDR2 FYNNEI, per germline. Trimming left V 6 bases short and J 3 bases short, with 14 bases between. This CDR3 has 14 residues. CDR3 nucleotide sequence: TGTGCCAGCAGCGGTATCATTAGGGACACTGAAGCTTTCTTT. It codes for CASSGIIRDTEAFF.

The V call is TRBV5-1, the J call TRBJ1-2; 10 positions match TRBD1. Germline CDR1 reads SGHRS; CDR2 reads YFSETQ. V was pared by 4 bases and J by 8 bases, with 5 bases of the junction left unmatched. The CDR3 sequence is 13 residues long. The CDR3 DNA reads as TGCGCCAGCAGCCGAGGACAGGGGGAAGGCTACACCTTC. As protein: CASSRGQGEGYTF.

This chain links TRBV5-1 with TRBJ2-7; possible D gene TRBD2, 5 bases. The CDR3 has 14 amino acids. The V end was cut by 1 base, the J end by 9 bases, with 17 bases between. Per germline, CDR1 SGHRS and CDR2 YFSETQ. CDR3 region: CASSLPSEGTAQYF. In DNA, the CDR3 is TGCGCCAGCAGCTTGCCCAGTGAGGGTACTGCGCAGTACTTC.

Points on this clone: Distinct nucleotide sequences in the sample also encode this CDR3. The chain employs TRBV7-9 and TRBJ2-3; D ambiguous. The CDR3 is 13 amino acids. V was clipped by 5 bases and J by 1 base, with 7 bases between them. Germline V gives CDR1 SEHNR, CDR2 FQNEAQ (reference sequence). The CDR3 coding sequence is TGTGCCAGCAGCCCCGGTGGCACAGATACGCAGTATTTT. Residues: CASSPGGTDTQYF.

The chain has TRBV9 and TRBJ2-1; D gene unclear. V was cut by 0 bases and J by 8 bases, with 12 bases left in between. CDR1 is SGDLS, CDR2 YYNGEE, per germline. CDR3 length: 14 amino acids. The CDR3 protein is CASSVALAFDEQFF. DNA of the CDR3: TGTGCCAGCAGCGTAGCTCTGGCTTTCGATGAGCAGTTCTTC.

The rearrangement joins TRBV7-6 to TRBJ2-7; D perhaps matches TRBD2 (5 bases). The CDR3 is 13 amino acids. With 5 bases removed from V and 3 bases from J, the gap between germline ends came to 11 bases. Germline loops: CDR1 SGHVS, CDR2 FNYEAQ. The DNA for the CDR3 is TGTGCCAGCAGCCCCCGAGGGATCTACGAGCAGTACTTC. It translates to CASSPRGIYEQYF.

The CDR3 DNA reads TGTGCCATCAGTCTGTTACAGGGAGGGACAGATACGCAGTATTTT. It translates to CAISLLQGGTDTQYF. The rearrangement uses TRBV10-3 and TRBJ2-3; D may be TRBD2 (7 bases). The germline CDR1 and CDR2 sequences are ENHRY and SYGVKD. V was cut by 5 bases and J by 3 bases, with 15 bases left in between. CDR3 length: 15 residues.

The chain employs TRBV28 and TRBJ1-4, with D maybe TRBD1 (6 bases). The CDR3 extends over 15 amino acids. Trimming pared 6 bases from V and 3 bases from J, leaving 14 bases between. Germline V gene data show CDR1 as MDHEN and CDR2 as SYDVKM. CDR3 nucleotide sequence: TGTGCCAGCAGGCAACGGACAGAGGCTAATGAAAAACTGTTTTTT. Protein sequence: CASRQRTEANEKLFF.

V is TRBV18 and J is TRBJ2-1; D not resolved. There are 14 residues in the CDR3. Germline CDR1 and CDR2: KGHSH and LQKENI. V lost 3 bases, J lost 5 bases, and 11 bases lay in between. Here the CDR3 DNA reads TGTGCCAGCTCACCTCACCACGGAAACAATGAGCAGTTCTTC. Translation: CASSPHHGNNEQFF.

As regards this clone: Other DNA sequences in the sample encode the same CDR3. The J gene is TRBJ2-7, the V gene TRBV2; a weak D match, TRBD1 (5 bases). Trimming stripped 1 base from V and 3 bases from J, with 10 bases between. Looked up from germline, CDR1 is SNHLY and CDR2 is FYNNEI. The length of the CDR3 is 14 residues. CDR3 DNA: TGTGCCAGCAGTGAAGGATGGCAGGGCTACGAGCAGTACTTC. Protein sequence: CASSEGWQGYEQYF.

Details on this clone: This sample also contains other DNA sequences that code for the same CDR3. This chain connects TRBV9 to TRBJ2-5; 8 nucleotides align to TRBD2. The CDR3 has 14 amino acids. V was clipped by 1 base and J by 3 bases; unmatched bases: 2. Germline V gives CDR1 SGDLS, CDR2 YYNGEE. This CDR3 is CASSVRAGEETQYF. CDR3 nucleotide sequence: TGTGCCAGCAGCGTAAGAGCGGGAGAAGAGACCCAGTACTTC.

V usage is TRBV4-1 and J usage is TRBJ2-1; 8 bases agree with TRBD1. Germline V CDR1 and CDR2: MGHRA, YSYEKL. The CDR3 runs 15 residues. Unmatched junction bases numbered 6, after V lost 2 bases and J lost 6 bases. DNA for the CDR3: TGCGCCAGCAGCCAACCGGCCACAGGGGGCAATGAGCAGTTCTTC. It encodes CASSQPATGGNEQFF.

The chain links TRBV2 to TRBJ2-1, with 13 bases aligning to TRBD2. The CDR3 consists of 14 residues. CDR1 and CDR2 from the germline V gene are SNHLY and FYNNEI. V was pared by 6 bases and J by 7 bases, with 3 bases of the junction left unmatched. CDR3 in amino acids: CASRTTSGRNEQFF. CDR3 nucleotides: TGTGCCAGCAGGACGACTAGCGGGAGGAATGAGCAGTTCTTC. Based on the CDR3 plus reference TRBV2 and TRBJ2-1, the full variable domain is EPEVTQTPSHQVTQMGQEVILRCVPISNHLYFYWYRQILGQKVEFLVSFYNNEISEKSEIFDDQFSVERPDGSNFTLKIRSTKLEDSAMYFCASRTTSGRNEQFFGPGTRLTVL.

This chain uses TRBV27 with TRBJ2-2; a weak D match, TRBD1 (6 bases). Trimming removed 5 bases at V and 2 bases at J, with 9 bases between. The length of the CDR3 is 14 residues. Germline lookup yields CDR1 MNHEY and CDR2 SMNVEV (reference sequence). CDR3 residues: CASSGRGNTGELFF. The CDR3 coding sequence is TGTGCCAGCAGTGGCAGGGGAAACACCGGGGAGCTGTTTTTT.

This chain uses TRBV7-3 with TRBJ2-2; 14 bases are shared with TRBD2. The CDR3 totals 16 residues. With V trimmed by 4 bases and J by 7 bases, 5 bases remained unmatched. Germline CDR1 and CDR2: SGHTA and FQGTGA. CDR3 in amino acids: CASSSGLAGAVGELFF. DNA for the CDR3: TGTGCCAGCAGCTCGGGACTAGCGGGAGCGGTCGGGGAGCTGTTTTTT.

The V call is TRBV1, the J call TRBJ2-3; TRBD2, the table's D call, was not compared with the DNA. TRBV1 is designated a pseudogene. The CDR3 totals 17 residues. CDR3 loop: CTSSQDRLAGELYTQYF. The CDR3, as DNA: TGCACCAGCAGCCAAGATAGACTAGCGGGAGAGCTATATACGCAGTATTTT.

This chain joins TRBV28 and TRBJ2-7; possibly TRBD1 for D (7 bases). This CDR3 has 16 residues. V lost 5 bases, J lost 3 bases, and 20 bases lay in between. Germline CDR1 and CDR2: MDHEN and SYDVKM. In nucleotides, the CDR3 is TGTGCCAGCAGTGCCACCTCAGGGGGGACCCTCTACGAGCAGTACTTC. Translating it yields CASSATSGGTLYEQYF. The whole variable domain, remainder taken from reference TRBV28 and TRBJ2-7, is DVKVTQSSRYLVKRTGEKVFLECVQDMDHENMFWYRQDPGLGLRLIYFSYDVKMKEKGDIPEGYSVSREKKERFSLILESASTNQTSMYLCASSATSGGTLYEQYFGPGTRLTVT.

On this clone: The sample has other DNA sequences that encode this CDR3 too. The chain uses TRBV28 and TRBJ2-7; 7 bases map to TRBD1. V gave up 7 bases and J gave up 3 bases; unmatched junction bases: 0. CDR1 is MDHEN and CDR2 is SYDVKM in the germline V gene. The CDR3 has 11 residues. The CDR3 region has the DNA TGTGCCAGCACAGGGGGCTACGAGCAGTACTTC. This gives the protein CASTGGYEQYF.

The chain is built from TRBV4-1 and TRBJ2-5; D might be TRBD2 (6 bases). Germline CDR1 and CDR2: MGHRA and YSYEKL. V lost 0 bases and J 6 bases, leaving 14 bases between the germline ends. The CDR3 spans 15 residues. This chain's CDR3 is CASSQDRGGGQTQYF. As DNA, the CDR3 is TGCGCCAGCAGCCAAGATCGAGGCGGAGGGCAGACCCAGTACTTC.

V is TRBV21-1 and J is TRBJ2-5. TRBV21-1 constitutes a pseudogene. The CDR3 is made up of 14 amino acids. The CDR3 loop reads CASSKGRRRETQYF. For the CDR3, the DNA is TGTGCCAGCAGCAAAGGTCGGCGCCGGGAGACCCAGTACTTC.

The chain carries TRBV2 and TRBJ1-2; maybe TRBD1 (5 bases). From germline, CDR1 is SNHLY and CDR2 FYNNEI. The CDR3 is 14 amino acids. Trimming took off 6 bases at V and 3 bases at J, with 14 bases between the two ends. The CDR3: CASSFGGTDYGYTF. CDR3 sequence (DNA): TGTGCCAGCAGCTTCGGAGGGACGGACTATGGCTACACCTTC.

V usage is TRBV5-1 and J usage is TRBJ2-1; 7 nucleotides match TRBD2. Trimming cost V 0 bases and J 6 bases; bases outside gene matches: 6. The germline V gene encodes CDR1 SGHRS and CDR2 YFSETQ. The CDR3 spans 15 residues. The CDR3 loop is CASSLAAGDANEQFF. CDR3 DNA: TGCGCCAGCAGCTTGGCGGCGGGAGATGCCAATGAGCAGTTCTTC.

J is TRBJ1-2 and V is TRBV15; D may be TRBD1 (5 bases). This CDR3 contains 16 residues. Germline loops: CDR1 LNHNV, CDR2 YYDKDF (reference sequence). Trimming took off 3 bases at V and 4 bases at J, with 18 bases between the two ends. The DNA of the CDR3 is TGTGCCACCAGCAGGGATGCTAGACAGAGCACCTATGGCTACACCTTC. As protein: CATSRDARQSTYGYTF.

The chain couples TRBV5-1 to TRBJ1-1, with a weak D call TRBD1 (5 bases). V lost 0 bases and J 6 bases, leaving 12 bases between the germline ends. This CDR3 comprises 14 residues. The V gene's germline CDR1 is SGHRS and CDR2 YFSETQ. The CDR3 DNA follows: TGCGCCAGCAGCTTGGCGCGGGGGATCGCTGAAGCTTTCTTT. Translated, it gives CASSLARGIAEAFF.